This T cell receptor (beta chain) is from a study of patients and donors after allogeneic stem cell transplantation. This clonotype was counted only a few times. The germline V gene has CDR1 MGHDK and CDR2 SYGVNS. The CDR3 has 14 residues. Trimming removed 2 bases from V and 4 bases from J, with 12 bases in between. MiXCR, run by TCRdb on the RT-PCR reads, gives a single entry per CDR3 protein. The table includes 800,000 to 1,000,000 distinct CDR3 sequences, more than 15% detected once. The J gene is TRBJ2-7, the V gene TRBV25-1, with D tentatively TRBD1 or TRBD2 (6 bases each). The specimen was blood, either unsorted or a sorted T cell fraction (not recorded which). This sequence originates from a human donor who was either an allogeneic HSCT recipient or a stem cell or donor lymphocyte infusion donor (not recorded which). It is not recorded whose cells these are; they may come from a transplant donor. The CDR3 sequence: CASSENREAYEQYF. The DNA for the CDR3 is TGTGCCAGCAGTGAAAACAGGGAGGCTTACGAGCAGTACTTC.